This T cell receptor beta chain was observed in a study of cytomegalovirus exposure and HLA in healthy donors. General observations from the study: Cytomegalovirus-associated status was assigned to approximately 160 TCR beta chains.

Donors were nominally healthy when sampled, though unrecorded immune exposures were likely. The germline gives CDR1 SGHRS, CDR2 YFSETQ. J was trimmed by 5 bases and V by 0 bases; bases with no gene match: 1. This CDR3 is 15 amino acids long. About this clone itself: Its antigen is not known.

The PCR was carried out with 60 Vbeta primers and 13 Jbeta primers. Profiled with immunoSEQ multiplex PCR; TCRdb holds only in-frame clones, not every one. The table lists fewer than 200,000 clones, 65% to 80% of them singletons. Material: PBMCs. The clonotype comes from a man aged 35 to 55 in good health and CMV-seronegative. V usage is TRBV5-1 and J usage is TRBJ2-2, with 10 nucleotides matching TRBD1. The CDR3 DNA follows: TGCGCCAGCAGCTTGGGGGGACAGGGGACCGGGGAGCTGTTTTTT. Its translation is CASSLGGQGTGELFF.